The sample holds many counts of the clone carrying this T cell receptor beta chain. The antigen remains unidentified. The V and J ends lost 2 bases and 1 base, in that order; junction bases with no gene match: 8. The CDR3 extends over 17 amino acids. CDR1 and CDR2 (germline): SGHKS, YYEKEE (reference sequence). The sample originates from a study of neurological immune-mediated disorders. Study findings and constraints: None of the CDR3 amino acid sequences of expanded clones were shared across subjects, and this suggested private repertoires in all groups.

The time point denotes: longitudinal time-point 3. The method for making cDNA was 5'RACE, and it used 10-nucleotide random UMIs. A single run covered 15-18 subjects with over 170 million TCR-beta sequences. TCRdb used MiXCR to reprocess the 5' RACE reads, holding one entry per CDR3 protein. The sample lists 43,000 or so distinct CDR3 sequences, approximately 15% occurring once. The TCR originated in a man in his thirties or forties in good health. Sequences were obtained from PBMCs. V is TRBV5-5 and J is TRBJ2-2, with 7 bases aligning to TRBD1. For the CDR3, the DNA is TGTGCCAGCAGCTTTGGGGCGACAGGGCAGAACACCGGGGAGCTGTTTTTT. Protein sequence: CASSFGATGQNTGELFF.